A single sample gave rise to the 16 T cell receptor beta chains below, sequenced in a study of T-cell memory formation after mild COVID-19. TCRdb reprocessed the 5' RACE reads via MiXCR and lists one record per CDR3 protein. The sample records 200,000 to 250,000 distinct CDR3 sequences, about 11% being singletons. Sequenced input: PBMCs or a T cell subset sorted from them (not recorded which). These receptors were obtained from a man aged 18-30 years who had mild COVID-19 (a few samples of this study predate the infection). Cell type and time point are not known.

This clonotype was observed at least ten times. V usage is TRBV7-2 and J usage is TRBJ2-3; 9 bases agree with TRBD2. The V gene end was trimmed by 6 bases and the J gene end by 5 bases; junction bases not matched to a gene: 15. This CDR3 comprises 17 residues. Germline V CDR1 and CDR2: SGHTA, FQGNSA. CDR3 protein: CASSPWASGAGVDTQYF. The CDR3, as DNA: TGTGCCAGCAGTCCGTGGGCTAGCGGGGCTGGGGTAGATACGCAGTATTTT.

This clonotype was detected a few times. The chain employs TRBV24-1 and TRBJ2-1; 10 nucleotides match TRBD1. The CDR3 covers 17 residues. V was clipped by 6 bases and J by 8 bases; unmatched bases: 15. The germline gives CDR1 KGHDR, CDR2 SFDVKD. The CDR3 here is CATSTPDGTGVRDEQFF. The CDR3 DNA sequence: TGTGCCACCAGTACACCAGACGGGACAGGGGTCCGAGATGAGCAGTTCTTC.

The chain employs TRBV6-6 and TRBJ2-7; no clear D gene. The germline V and J ends were trimmed by 6 bases and 6 bases, with 15 bases remaining between them. Germline V gene data show CDR1 as MNHNY and CDR2 as SVGAGI (reference sequence). The length of the CDR3 is 13 residues. CDR3 sequence reads: CASRPPAFSEQYF. CDR3 DNA sequence: TGTGCCAGCAGGCCTCCTGCCTTCTCCGAGCAGTACTTC.

This clonotype was seen at least ten times. The gene calls are TRBV29-1 and TRBJ1-5; D is undetermined. Germline V gene sequence: CDR1 SQVTM, CDR2 ANQGSEA. V lost 5 bases and J 2 bases, leaving 7 bases between the germline ends. The CDR3 contains 12 residues. CDR3 residues: CSVLVGNQPQHF. CDR3 sequence (DNA): TGCAGCGTTTTAGTAGGCAATCAGCCCCAGCATTTT.

This clonotype was seen at least ten times. V is TRBV20-1 and J is TRBJ2-1; 7 positions match TRBD2. This CDR3 comprises 14 residues. Germline CDR1 is DFQATT and CDR2 is SNEGSKA (reference sequence). The DNA of the CDR3 is TGCAGCGGGCGGGAGCGGAGCTCCTACAATGAGCAGTTCTTC. Its protein is CSGRERSSYNEQFF.

This clonotype was counted only a few times. The rearrangement links TRBV27 to TRBJ1-1, with no clear D. Germline lookup yields CDR1 MNHEY and CDR2 SMNVEV (reference sequence). This CDR3 comprises 11 residues. Deletions cut 8 bases from V and 7 bases from J, with 11 bases between. Here the CDR3 DNA reads TGTGCCAGCCGCCGGAATGATGAAGCTTTCTTT. Protein: CASRRNDEAFF.

The V gene is TRBV10-3, the J gene TRBJ2-3; no clear D gene. CDR1 ENHRY and CDR2 SYGVKD come from the germline V gene. With 8 bases removed from V and 4 bases from J, the gap between germline ends came to 7 bases. There are 11 residues in the CDR3. CDR3 protein: CAIGFPDTQYF. The DNA of the CDR3 is TGTGCCATCGGTTTTCCAGATACGCAGTATTTT.

This clonotype was counted at least ten times. This rearrangement joins TRBV15 to TRBJ2-3, with 8 positions matching TRBD2. The CDR3 covers 16 residues. The trim removed 1 base at V and 0 bases at J, leaving 3 bases unmatched. Germline V gene sequence: CDR1 LNHNV, CDR2 YYDKDF (reference sequence). The CDR3 coding sequence is TGTGCCACCAGCAGAGTCGCGGGGGGAAGCACAGATACGCAGTATTTT. This codes for CATSRVAGGSTDTQYF.

At least ten counts were recorded for this clonotype. The chain links TRBV4-3 to TRBJ1-5, with D maybe TRBD1 (6 bases). Germline V gene data show CDR1 as LGHNA and CDR2 as YSLEER. Trimming took off 0 bases at V and 7 bases at J, with 13 bases between the two ends. The CDR3 is made up of 15 amino acids. The CDR3 DNA is TGCGCCAGCAGCCAAGATAGTCAGGGGAACCAGCCCCAGCATTTT. Protein sequence: CASSQDSQGNQPQHF.

The chain combines TRBV6-2 or TRBV6-3 with TRBJ1-6, with unresolved D. The CDR3 spans 18 residues. Germline V gene data show CDR1 as MNHEY and CDR2 as SVGEGT. Deletions cut 4 bases from V and 0 bases from J, with 16 bases between. DNA of the CDR3: TGTGCCAGCAGTTGGGTGAGAGGATTCAGCTCCTATAATTCACCCCTCCACTTT. This sequence encodes CASSWVRGFSSYNSPLHF.

The chain couples TRBV15 to TRBJ2-3, with TRBD2 as a possible D gene (6 bases). Trimming took 0 bases from V and 6 from J, leaving 10 bases between them. This CDR3 has 14 residues. Germline CDR1 reads LNHNV; CDR2 reads YYDKDF (reference sequence). The CDR3 here is CATSRDGGADTQYF. DNA for the CDR3: TGTGCCACCAGCAGAGATGGAGGGGCGGATACGCAGTATTTT.

The chain carries TRBV3-1 and TRBJ1-2; tentative D call: TRBD1 (6 bases). Germline CDR1 is LGHDT and CDR2 is YNNKEL (reference sequence). The V and J ends lost 4 bases and 4 bases respectively, with 16 bases between them. The CDR3 loop spans 15 amino acids. CDR3 sequence: CASSRRGGDSYGYTF. The CDR3 DNA reads as TGTGCCAGCAGCCGCCGGGGGGGCGATAGCTATGGCTACACCTTC.

This clonotype appeared a few times. The chain employs TRBV29-1 and TRBJ1-1; the D is unclear. The CDR3 covers 13 residues. V was pared by 4 bases and J by 3 bases, with 12 bases between. CDR1 SQVTM and CDR2 ANQGSEA come from the germline V gene. The CDR3 protein is CSVAVRGDTEAFF. CDR3 nucleotide sequence: TGCAGCGTTGCGGTTCGTGGGGACACTGAAGCTTTCTTT. Complete variable domain (other parts from reference TRBV29-1 and TRBJ1-1): SAVISQKPSRDICQRGTSLTIQCQVDSQVTMMFWYRQQPGQSLTLIATANQGSEATYESGFVIDKFPISRPNLTFSTLTVSNMSPEDSSIYLCSVAVRGDTEAFFGQGTRLTVV.

This clonotype has ten or more counts. V and J are TRBV24-1 and TRBJ2-6; D is undetermined. Germline V gene lookup returns CDR1 KGHDR and CDR2 SFDVKD. The CDR3 has 15 residues. V was shortened by 4 bases and J by 1 base, with 7 bases between the two germline ends. The CDR3 DNA sequence: TGTGCCACCAGTGACCCTCGATCTGGGGCCAACGTCCTGACTTTC. Amino acids: CATSDPRSGANVLTF.

Only a few counts were recorded for this clonotype. This rearrangement joins TRBV4-2 to TRBJ1-1; unclear D gene. Trimming shortened V by 0 bases and J by 5 bases, and 7 bases separated the two germline ends. Germline values: CDR1 LGHNA, CDR2 YNFKEQ. The CDR3 is made up of 13 amino acids. CDR3: CASSQDGDTEAFF. CDR3 nucleotide sequence: TGTGCCAGCAGCCAAGATGGGGATACTGAAGCTTTCTTT.

In its sample, this clonotype was seen many times. CDR3 bases: TGTGCCAGCAGCTTAGGGCTAGCGCGGGGGGTCCCAGATACGCAGTATTTT. Translation: CASSLGLARGVPDTQYF. The chain employs TRBV11-2 and TRBJ2-3; 8 nucleotides line up with TRBD2. V lost 1 base, J lost 4 bases, and 10 bases stayed unmatched. Germline loops: CDR1 SGHAT, CDR2 FQNNGV. The CDR3 has 17 amino acids.